This TCR beta chain appears in the sequencing data of a study of blood T cell repertoires in COVID-19. For the study at large: From the United States, Italy and Spain came samples of acute and convalescent COVID-19. T cells, B-cell-depleted T cells, or PBMCs supplied cDNA or gDNA.

Enrolment of Seattle patients took place during active infection, and they were followed longitudinally. The CDR3 contains 13 residues. Germline V CDR1 and CDR2: SGHTA, FQGNSA. After removal of 5 bases from V and 11 bases from J, the junction contained 9 bases not matched to a gene. In the authors' workflow: Amplification of reference gene primers provided the estimated nucleated cell counts. Sequencing used immunoSEQ multiplex PCR; TCRdb keeps in-frame clones, though not all of them. V, J and clone size reflect that table, while D and trimming were determined from the DNA. In the table there are under 95,000 clones, over 75% of which are singletons.

The sequenced sample consisted of peripheral blood. The V gene is TRBV7-2, the J gene TRBJ1-1; 9 nucleotides agree with TRBD1. The sequence derives from a woman older than 75 with COVID-19, enrolled during active disease. The CDR3 here is CASSPNRGLGAFF. CDR3 sequence (DNA): TGTGCCAGCAGCCCGAACAGGGGGCTAGGCGCTTTCTTT.